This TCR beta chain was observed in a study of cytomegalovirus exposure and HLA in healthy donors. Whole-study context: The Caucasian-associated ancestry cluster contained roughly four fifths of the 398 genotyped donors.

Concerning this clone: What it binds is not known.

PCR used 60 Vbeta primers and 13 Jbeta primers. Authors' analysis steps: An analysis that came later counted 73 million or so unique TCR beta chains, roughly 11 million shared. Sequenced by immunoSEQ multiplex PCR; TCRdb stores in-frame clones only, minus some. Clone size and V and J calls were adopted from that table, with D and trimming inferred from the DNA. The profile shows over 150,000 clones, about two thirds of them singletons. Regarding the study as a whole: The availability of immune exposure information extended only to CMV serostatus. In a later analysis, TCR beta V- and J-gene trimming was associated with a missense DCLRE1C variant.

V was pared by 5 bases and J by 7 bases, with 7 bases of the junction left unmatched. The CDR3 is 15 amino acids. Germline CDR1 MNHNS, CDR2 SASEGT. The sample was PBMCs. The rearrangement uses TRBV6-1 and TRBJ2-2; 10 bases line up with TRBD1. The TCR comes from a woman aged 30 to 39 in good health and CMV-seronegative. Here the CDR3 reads CASSLDRGRDGELFF. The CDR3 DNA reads TGTGCCAGCAGTCTAGACAGGGGGCGGGACGGGGAGCTGTTTTTT.